This passage covers 4 T cell receptor beta chains from one sample sequenced in a study of T cell changes during pregnancy in multiple sclerosis (dated by TCRdb to about 2019). Library creation used the immunoSEQ multiplex PCR assay. TCRdb mirrors the immuneACCESS table, restricted to in-frame sequences. Some clones are absent from its copies; in checked studies, under half trace to an unresolved V gene, and the reason for the others is unknown. The sample has about 23,000 clones on record, approximately 87% of them singletons. 7.5% to 9% of the sample belongs to the ten largest clones. This material consisted of CD8+ T cells from peripheral blood mononuclear cells, taken before pregnancy. The source is a female donor with multiple sclerosis, enrolled in a pregnancy study.

This sequence joins TRBV7-9 and TRBJ2-7, with unresolved D. Germline values: CDR1 SEHNR, CDR2 FQNEAQ (reference sequence). The CDR3 runs to 12 residues. The ends were cut back, 1 base at V and 2 bases at J, with 3 bases in the middle. CDR3 residues: CASSLGAYEQYF. The DNA of the CDR3 is TGTGCCAGCAGCTTAGGAGCCTACGAGCAGTACTTC. The full variable domain, in which reference TRBV7-9 and TRBJ2-7 provide the parts outside the CDR3, is DTGVSQNPRHKITKRGQNVTFRCDPISEHNRLYWYRQTLGQGPEFLTYFQNEAQLEKSRLLSDRFSAERPKGSFSTLEIQRTEQGDSAMYLCASSLGAYEQYFGPGTRLTVT.

The V call is TRBV19, the J call TRBJ2-7, with 8 nucleotides matching TRBD1. The CDR3 is 14 amino acids. The germline gives CDR1 LNHDA, CDR2 SQIVND (reference sequence). With 4 bases clipped from V and 3 bases from J, the junction kept 5 bases outside the gene matches. The CDR3: CASSTLQGGYEQYF. The CDR3 bases are TGTGCCAGTAGTACATTACAGGGGGGCTACGAGCAGTACTTC.

V gene TRBV7-9 combines with J gene TRBJ2-3; TRBD2 agrees at 7 bases. Germline V CDR1 and CDR2: SEHNR, FQNEAQ (reference sequence). The CDR3 is 17 amino acids. V shed 2 bases and J 3 bases; nucleotides not matched to a gene: 11. CDR3 residues: CASSLNGGLPRTDTQYF. The CDR3 nucleotides are TGTGCCAGCAGCTTAAATGGGGGACTACCCAGAACAGATACGCAGTATTTT.

This clone is termed medium-sized (0.01 to 0.1%). The same CDR3 is also encoded by other DNA sequences in this sample. The chain uses TRBV12-5 and TRBJ2-7; D is undetermined. Germline CDR1 and CDR2: LGHNT and FRNRAP. V was clipped by 3 bases and J by 5 bases, with 11 bases between them. This CDR3 region has 13 residues. The CDR3 bases are TGTGCTAGTGGTTTTGCCCCTCCTAACGAGCAGTACTTC. Its protein product is CASGFAPPNEQYF.